This passage covers 16 T cell receptor beta chains from one sample sequenced in a study of blood T cell repertoires in COVID-19. The data were produced by immunoSEQ multiplex PCR, yet TCRdb's version contains in-frame clones alone and is incomplete. The sample includes just over 75,000 clones, 70% to 90% of them seen just once. Sequencing was done on a sample of peripheral blood. The receptor set was obtained from a woman over 75 with active or convalescent COVID-19.

This chain connects TRBV18 to TRBJ1-1; D possibly corresponds to TRBD1 (5 bases). From germline, CDR1 is KGHSH and CDR2 LQKENI. Trimming removed 3 bases from V and 4 bases from J, with 12 bases in between. This CDR3 region has 14 residues. DNA for the CDR3: TGTGCCAGCTCACCTGCGGGGGTTGCCACTGAAGCTTTCTTT. The encoded protein is CASSPAGVATEAFF.

The CDR3 protein is CASSDHEVGSYEQYF. The CDR3 DNA is TGTGCCAGCAGTGATCATGAGGTCGGCTCCTACGAGCAGTACTTC. The chain combines TRBV6-1 with TRBJ2-7; D not certain. Germline lookup yields CDR1 MNHNS and CDR2 SASEGT. The CDR3 is 15 residues long. The ends were cut back, 3 bases at V and 0 bases at J, with 12 bases in the middle.

The chain joins TRBV27 to TRBJ2-7, with 8 bases matching TRBD2. Per germline, CDR1 MNHEY and CDR2 SMNVEV (reference sequence). The junction had 4 bases not matched to a gene; V was cut back by 5 bases and J by 7 bases. This CDR3 contains 12 residues. CDR3 sequence reads: CASSPLAGEQYF. Written as DNA, the CDR3 is TGTGCCAGCAGTCCCTTAGCGGGGGAGCAGTACTTC.

This sequence joins TRBV7-2 and TRBJ2-5, with D possibly being TRBD2 (5 bases). V was pared by 5 bases and J by 5 bases, with 18 bases between. The CDR3 runs to 15 residues. Germline loops: CDR1 SGHTA, CDR2 FQGNSA. CDR3 DNA: TGTGCCAGCAGCCCTATGATGAGGGCCCGGGAGACCCAGTACTTC. As protein: CASSPMMRARETQYF. Combining the CDR3 with reference TRBV7-2 and TRBJ2-5 gives the whole variable domain GAGVSQSPSNKVTEKGKDVELRCDPISGHTALYWYRQSLGQGLEFLIYFQGNSAPDKSGLPSDRFSAERTGGSVSTLTIQRTQQEDSAVYLCASSPMMRARETQYFGPGTRLLVL.

This chain links TRBV4-3 with TRBJ2-5, with D unresolved. The CDR3 consists of 12 residues. The germline CDR1 and CDR2 sequences are LGHNA and YSLEER. Trimming stripped 1 base from V and 4 bases from J, with 4 bases between. This chain's CDR3 is CASSQAGETQYF. The CDR3 nucleotides read TGCGCCAGCAGCCAAGCGGGAGAGACCCAGTACTTC.

J is TRBJ1-4 and V is TRBV5-6; D possibly corresponds to TRBD1 (6 bases). CDR1 is SGHDT, CDR2 YYEEEE, per germline. Trimming removed 3 bases from V and 8 bases from J, with 20 bases in between. CDR3 length: 16 amino acids. DNA for the CDR3: TGTGCCAGCAGCTCGGTCCAGGACAGTGAAGGGGAAAAACTGTTTTTT. The encoded protein is CASSSVQDSEGEKLFF.

In regard to this clone: Sequence at one end of the junction differs from germline and may be a read error. V usage is TRBV6-2 or TRBV6-3 and J usage is TRBJ2-1; a weak D match, TRBD2 (6 bases). Germline V gene sequence: CDR1 MNHEY, CDR2 SVGEGT. The CDR3 consists of 14 residues. The CDR3 is CASSRLGAYNEQLF. CDR3 DNA sequence: TGTGCCAGCAGTCGACTAGGCGCCTACAATGAGCAGCTCTTC.

The chain is built from TRBV6-5 and TRBJ1-1; 8 nucleotides match TRBD1. Germline CDR1 is MNHEY and CDR2 is SVGAGI. Trimming cost V 8 bases and J 0 bases; bases outside gene matches: 8. The CDR3 covers 15 residues. CDR3: CASRPGTGMNTEAFF. The CDR3 coding sequence is TGTGCCAGCCGTCCCGGGACAGGAATGAACACTGAAGCTTTCTTT.

This clone was recorded once. The V gene is TRBV5-4, the J gene TRBJ2-7, with 13 bases identical to TRBD2. Germline CDR1 SGHNT, CDR2 YYREEE (reference sequence). J lost 6 bases, V lost 0 bases, and 6 bases had no gene match. CDR3 size: 16 residues. CDR3 DNA: TGTGCCAGCAGCTTGGCGGGGACTAGCGGGACCCTCGAGCAGTACTTC. Its translation: CASSLAGTSGTLEQYF.

The chain carries TRBV5-1 and TRBJ2-5; the match to TRBD2 covers 10 bases. J lost 2 bases, V lost 0 bases, and 10 bases had no gene match. This CDR3 region has 18 residues. Germline V gene data show CDR1 as SGHRS and CDR2 as YFSETQ. CDR3 sequence: CASSLGPQREGWQETQYF. DNA for the CDR3: TGCGCCAGCAGCTTGGGACCCCAGCGGGAGGGCTGGCAAGAGACCCAGTACTTC.

This clone appeared once. The chain joins TRBV7-8 to TRBJ1-6, with TRBD1 identical over 7 bases. In germline, CDR1 is SGHVS, CDR2 FQNEAQ. This CDR3 has 13 residues. Trimming cost V 5 bases and J 6 bases; bases outside gene matches: 1. As DNA, the CDR3 is TGTGCCAGCAGCCCAGGGGGTAATTCACCCCTCCACTTT. Protein product: CASSPGGNSPLHF. Supplemented by reference TRBV7-8 and TRBJ1-6, the full variable domain reads GAGVSQSPRYKVAKRGQDVALRCDPISGHVSLFWYQQALGQGPEFLTYFQNEAQLDKSGLPSDRFFAERPEGSVSTLKIQRTQQEDSAVYLCASSPGGNSPLHFGNGTRLTVT.

This clone was seen once. The J gene is TRBJ1-6, the V gene TRBV6-1; 8 bases line up with TRBD1. The CDR3 covers 18 residues. After removal of 0 bases from V and 9 bases from J, the junction contained 13 bases not matched to a gene. Per the germline V gene, CDR1 is MNHNS and CDR2 is SASEGT. DNA for the CDR3: TGTGCCAGCAGTGAAGCGCTGGCAGGGGGCTCCCCTTCTTCACCCCTCCACTTT. Protein sequence: CASSEALAGGSPSSPLHF.

V and J are TRBV5-1 and TRBJ2-5; 10 bases are a match to TRBD2. Germline V CDR1 and CDR2: SGHRS, YFSETQ. The CDR3 extends over 16 amino acids. With V trimmed by 0 bases and J by 5 bases, 7 bases remained unmatched. The CDR3 nucleotides read TGCGCCAGCAGCTTGGACGCTAGCGGGAGTGGGGAGACCCAGTACTTC. Residues: CASSLDASGSGETQYF.

This clone was counted a single time. This rearrangement joins TRBV4-3 to TRBJ1-2, with 8 bases matching TRBD1. The CDR3 runs 14 residues. Germline values: CDR1 LGHNA, CDR2 YSLEER. The V segment lost 2 bases and the J segment 7 bases; nucleotides outside the gene matches: 6. CDR3 region: CASSQPDRGGGYTF. The CDR3 DNA reads as TGCGCCAGCAGCCAACCCGACAGGGGTGGTGGCTACACCTTC.

V is TRBV5-1 and J is TRBJ2-1; 14 bases are shared with TRBD2. The V segment lost 3 bases and the J segment 8 bases; nucleotides outside the gene matches: 10. The CDR3 covers 17 residues. Germline loops: CDR1 SGHRS, CDR2 YFSETQ. This CDR3 is CASSSSGTSGSMHEQFF. The CDR3 coding sequence is TGCGCCAGCAGCTCATCCGGGACTAGCGGGAGCATGCATGAGCAGTTCTTC.

Here the CDR3 reads CASRPGGSLQTQYF. The DNA of the CDR3 is TGTGCCAGCAGGCCTGGGGGGAGTCTTCAGACCCAGTACTTC. The V and J genes are TRBV6-6 and TRBJ2-5; a weak D match, TRBD2 (6 bases). The CDR3 spans 14 residues. In germline, CDR1 is MNHNY, CDR2 SVGAGI (reference sequence). Trimming took off 6 bases at V and 6 bases at J, with 17 bases between the two ends.